The clone carrying this T cell receptor beta chain turned up a few times. Antigen: not known. Germline CDR1 and CDR2: SEHNR and FQNEAQ (reference sequence). Trimming stripped 6 bases from V and 1 base from J, with 9 bases between. The CDR3 consists of 14 residues. The source of the sample is a study of blood T cells in healthy people across ages. In the study overall: Template switching captured about one barcoded beta molecule per two T cells. Study-wide points: TCR beta diversity per million T cells fell roughly linearly with age.

Each donor was a healthy Caucasian individual from Russia, aged roughly 6 to 100. Every sample yielded at least 6.5 million isolated PBMCs. The authors ran a second PCR of roughly 6 to 12 cycles using a sample-barcoded 5' primer and a J-beta primer mix. TCRdb processed the 5' RACE reads anew with MiXCR; each CDR3 protein has one entry. The sample shows approximately 690,000 distinct CDR3 sequences, under 70% of them seen only once. This clonotype originated in a man aged 55-75 years in good health. Sequencing was performed on blood. The chain recombines TRBV7-9 with TRBJ2-2, with D tentatively TRBD1 (6 bases). The CDR3 sequence is CASRLDRNTGELFF. The CDR3 DNA follows: TGTGCCAGCAGATTGGACAGGAACACCGGGGAGCTGTTTTTT.